Listed below are T cell receptor beta chains from one sample, sequenced in a study of blood T cell repertoires in COVID-19. Profiling relied on immunoSEQ multiplex PCR, and the TCRdb table lists in-frame clones only, not all of them. Among about 320,000 clones listed, 85% were seen once. Sequencing was performed on PBMCs or T cells enriched from blood (not recorded which). These receptors all stem from a woman between 25 and 40 years old who had been exposed to COVID-19. Both conserved end residues are part of each CDR3. Each record gives: J gene, V gene, CDR3 protein.

>TRBJ2-7|TRBV28
CASSAAGASYEQYF
>TRBJ2-7|TRBV19
CASSAGLAAYEQYF
>TRBJ1-2|TRBV6-5
CASSINRGDGYTF
>TRBJ2-7|TRBV4-1
CASSIDKTYEQYF
>TRBJ2-4|TRBV6-4
CASSDPKPGQGKNIQYF
>TRBJ1-1|TRBV29-1
CSVDQAYSDRAFF
>TRBJ2-2|TRBV6-6
CASSSYSGELFF
>TRBJ1-3|TRBV7-3
CASSRGGPGNTIYF
>TRBJ1-4|TRBV28
CASFTGSDNEKLFF
>TRBJ1-3|TRBV15
CATSRGLESSGNTIYF
>TRBJ1-4|TRBV6-6
CASSPGDTNEKLFF
>TRBJ1-2|TRBV7-2
CASSTDRAYGYTF
>TRBJ2-1|TRBV19
CASSIRTSGRATYNEQFF
>TRBJ1-5|TRBV28
CASSPTGGGQPQHF
>TRBJ1-1|TRBV6-5
CASPEGITEAFF
>TRBJ2-7|TRBV28
CASSSLARGSSYEQYF
>TRBJ1-4|TRBV2
CASSGAGTTNEKLFF
>TRBJ2-7|TRBV28
CASRPETRDSYEQYF
>TRBJ2-7|TRBV29-1
CSVEGPGGSSYEQYF
>TRBJ2-5|TRBV7-9
CASSLLSRGGGETQYF
>TRBJ1-2|TRBV30
CAWSVPRGSNYGYTF
>TRBJ1-1|TRBV7-9
CASSWTGDTEAFF
>TRBJ2-3|TRBV13
CASGSRGTGDGWGTDTQYF
>TRBJ1-2|TRBV24-1
CATSDFPQGNGYTF
>TRBJ1-2|TRBV2
CARTGGMGANYGYTF
>TRBJ1-4|TRBV19
CARPDGGEKLFF
>TRBJ1-2|TRBV29-1
CSLLKLTGVHYGYTF
>TRBJ2-7|TRBV7-8
CASSWGTAYEQYF
>TRBJ2-7|TRBV6-1
CASSETGGFNEQYF
>TRBJ2-5|TRBV3-1/TRBV3-2
CASSQDTSSGARGQYF
>TRBJ1-1|TRBV5-1
CASSRGDSQNTEAFF
>TRBJ1-6|TRBV5-1
CASSLGSGQGNSPLHF
>TRBJ1-2|TRBV9
CASSADTGPGYTF
>TRBJ1-2|TRBV19
CASSSRDTTYGYTF
>TRBJ2-1|TRBV19
CASKRQQGNEQFF
>TRBJ2-5|TRBV12-3/TRBV12-4
CASSLRREETQYF
>TRBJ1-4|TRBV2
CASSNRLNEKLFF
>TRBJ1-5|TRBV27
CASMGGGNQPQHF
>TRBJ2-1|TRBV30
CAWSGDRGLSNEQFF
>TRBJ2-3|TRBV6-5
CASRDSGVSTDTQYF
>TRBJ1-5|TRBV27
CASSLSFGTGINF
>TRBJ1-4|TRBV7-2
CASSLSATNEKLFF
>TRBJ2-5|TRBV4-1
CASSPDLDRGQETQYF
>TRBJ1-1|TRBV28
CATRTGENTEAFF
>TRBJ1-1|TRBV30
CALSDRGREAFF
>TRBJ1-5|TRBV4-1
CASNPQGTNQPQHF
>TRBJ1-2|TRBV28
CASSSSPQGGYGYTF
>TRBJ1-1|TRBV9
CASSPGDDTEAFF